Here is one TCR beta chain with its context. What antigen it recognizes has not been identified. No base-level quality is on record; no much larger clone is a single base apart. TCRbeta CDR3 regions were amplified from genomic DNA by means of the immunoSEQ Assay, a bias-controlled multiplex PCR. In the authors' own workflow: Nucleated cell counts per sample were estimated from amplification of reference gene primers within the assay. Sequence reads were collapsed and filtered to measure the absolute abundance of every unique TCRbeta CDR3 rearrangement. Productive Simpson clonality was computed per sample as the square root of Simpson's diversity index over productive rearrangements. Imported from immuneACCESS, the table was reduced by TCRdb to in-frame sequences with V and J called. These copies leave out some clones; in studies compared against another copy, an unresolved V gene accounts for under half, and the cause of the remainder is not known. Clonal size and the V and J genes are those of that table, whereas D and trimming came from the DNA. The sample contains approximately 100,000 clones, roughly 83% of them found a single time. Roughly 3.3% of the sample lies in the top ten.

The data stem from a study of blood T cell repertoires in COVID-19 (dated by TCRdb to the early 2020s). Regarding the complete study: Collaborator samples came from the United States, Italy and Spain and covered acute and convalescent phases of COVID-19. The prospective study material was composed of cDNA or gDNA derived from T cells, B-cell-depleted T cells, or PBMCs. Deeply sampled blood TCRbeta repertoires from subjects exposed to, actively infected with, or recovered from COVID-19 were included in the dataset. A freely available public database, intended as a resource for researchers studying the immune response to SARS-CoV-2, is where the repertoires were released. Samples came from the ongoing ImmuneRACE study (first 160 participants) plus 1,254 subjects from 6 global collaborators. Nearly every sample came with metadata listing a de-identified subject ID, COVID-19 status, age in years and sex. Where HLA class I and class II types were available, the types were taken from metadata supplied by the sample provider, not from assay-based typing. Overall results and qualifications from the work: Clinical and demographic metadata were provided uncurated, with the amount varying by source and participant.

The germline V gene provides CDR1 SGHTA and CDR2 FQGNSA. Ends trimmed: V by 3 bases, J by 2 bases; bases unmatched to a gene: 1. The CDR3 goes from the cysteine to the phenylalanine over 13 residues. CDR3 DNA is the only sequence kept; it has 39 bases, read in frame from the first base. Whole blood was collected in K2EDTA tubes by collaborating institutions according to the institutions' own protocols. For TCRbeta analysis, collaborators shipped samples as frozen whole blood, isolated PBMCs, or DNA extracted from either of those sample types. This sequence originates from a woman aged 80 or over with active or convalescent COVID-19. Sequenced input: peripheral blood. The rearranged segments are TRBV7-2 and TRBJ2-7, and 7 bases in between align with TRBD2. The CDR3 corresponds to CASSFSGPYEQYF. Here is the DNA: TGTGCCAGCAGCTTTAGCGGGCCCTACGAGCAGTACTTC.